These T cell receptor beta chains were read from a single sample in a study of post-analysis software for immune sequencing data. TCRdb redid the calling of the PCR reads with MiXCR, one entry per CDR3 protein. The sample holds 350,000 to 450,000 distinct CDR3 sequences, approximately 38% seen once. Sequenced: blood. Receptors originate from a girl aged 2-15 years with multiple sclerosis. Both conserved end residues are part of each CDR3.

V: TRBV10-3
J: TRBJ1-2
CDR3: CAISPSEGQGSYGYTF

V: TRBV29-1
J: TRBJ2-7
CDR3: CSVDSGPGTTYEQYF

V: TRBV6-1
J: TRBJ2-7
CDR3: CASRAPERGPYEQYF

V: TRBV7-9
J: TRBJ2-5
CDR3: CASNIGDRKETQYF

V: TRBV20-1
J: TRBJ2-3
CDR3: CSAPAKGSTDTQYF

V: TRBV7-8
J: TRBJ1-6
CDR3: CASSLMPGANNSPLHF

V: TRBV20-1
J: TRBJ1-1
CDR3: CSANNDLRAFF

V: TRBV18
J: TRBJ2-1
CDR3: CASSPNAASGSRNEQFF

V: TRBV4-2
J: TRBJ2-1
CDR3: CASSALAGGVFDEQFF

V: TRBV5-6
J: TRBJ2-4
CDR3: CASSLGLENIQYF

V: TRBV5-1
J: TRBJ2-5
CDR3: CASSPNRGQQETQYF

V: TRBV20-1
J: TRBJ2-7
CDR3: CSARDYEPRQGSYEQYF

V: TRBV18
J: TRBJ2-1
CDR3: CASSLNGVAYNEQFF

V: TRBV7-2
J: TRBJ1-2
CDR3: CASSFRDSYGYTF

V: TRBV10-3
J: TRBJ2-3
CDR3: CAISEGTSGTDTQYF

V: TRBV28
J: TRBJ1-1
CDR3: CASRAFQGTLEAFF

V: TRBV29-1
J: TRBJ2-7
CDR3: CSVIQGPYEQYF

V: TRBV14
J: TRBJ2-7
CDR3: CASSPTNGYEQYF

V: TRBV29-1
J: TRBJ1-1
CDR3: CSVPKVFGQENTEAFF

V: TRBV7-9
J: TRBJ2-3
CDR3: CASSTWTSGRYTQYF

V: TRBV20-1
J: TRBJ1-1
CDR3: CSARTDLVAFF

V: TRBV20-1
J: TRBJ1-2
CDR3: CSANPRDRPNYGYTF

V: TRBV20-1
J: TRBJ1-4
CDR3: CSAIVGQYNEKLFF

V: TRBV29-1
J: TRBJ1-5
CDR3: CSVGTGRDQPQHF

V: TRBV7-2
J: .
CDR3: CASSYGQGLFEQYF

V: TRBV28
J: TRBJ2-5
CDR3: CASGLADPYQYF

V: TRBV20-1
J: TRBJ1-2
CDR3: CSAYNRAPLYGYTF

V: TRBV7-9
J: TRBJ1-2
CDR3: CASSLANSDAGLAPGYTF